Listed here are 25 T cell receptor beta chains from one sample, sequenced in a study of cytomegalovirus exposure and HLA in healthy donors (TCRdb year 2017). The library was prepared using the immunoSEQ multiplex PCR assay. A mixture of 60 forward primers for TCR Vbeta segments and 13 reverse primers for TCR Jbeta segments was used in the multiplex PCR. The immuneACCESS repertoire file appears here via TCRdb, limited to in-frame rearrangements. These files lack a portion of the clones; in checked studies, under half of the deficit traces to unresolved V genes, and the cause of the others is not known. The sample includes around 190,000 clones, with 70% to 75% observed a single time. The ten largest clones add up to around 3.3% of the sample. The specimen was PBMCs. These receptors originate from a woman aged 25 to 39 in good health and CMV-seropositive.

This clone occurred a few times. The chain recombines TRBV28 with TRBJ2-3; 8 positions match TRBD2. The CDR3 spans 15 residues. V trimming: 6 bases; J trimming: 5 bases; junction bases outside the gene matches: 10. Germline V gene sequence: CDR1 MDHEN, CDR2 SYDVKM. CDR3 protein: CASRELREGQDTQYF. In DNA form, the CDR3 reads TGTGCCAGCAGAGAGCTCCGGGAGGGCCAAGATACGCAGTATTTT.

This clone was seen once. The rearrangement uses TRBV29-1 and TRBJ1-4, with 8 nucleotides matching TRBD1. CDR3 length: 11 residues. Germline assignment: CDR1 SQVTM and CDR2 ANQGSEA. Trimming cost V 3 bases and J 11 bases; bases outside gene matches: 2. Written as DNA, the CDR3 is TGCAGCGTTGAGGACAGGGAGAAACTGTTTTTT. Amino acid sequence: CSVEDREKLFF.

The V call is TRBV29-1, the J call TRBJ2-3; maybe TRBD2 (6 bases). The CDR3 loop spans 15 amino acids. CDR1 SQVTM and CDR2 ANQGSEA come from the germline V gene. V shed 2 bases and J shed 2 bases, with 14 bases lying between them. CDR3: CSVEYVAEPTDTQYF. The CDR3 DNA sequence: TGCAGCGTTGAATATGTAGCGGAGCCCACAGATACGCAGTATTTT.

The J gene is TRBJ2-1, the V gene TRBV6-1; D is possibly TRBD1 (5 bases). Germline-derived CDR1 and CDR2 are MNHNS and SASEGT. The CDR3 is 16 residues long. Trimming stripped 1 base from V and 0 bases from J, with 10 bases between. Here the CDR3 DNA reads TGTGCCAGCAGTGAAGGGGGCGGATTCTCCTACAATGAGCAGTTCTTC. This translates into CASSEGGGFSYNEQFF.

The chain links TRBV6-1 to TRBJ2-1; 8 bases align to TRBD2. With V trimmed by 2 bases and J by 12 bases, 6 bases remained unmatched. The CDR3 is made up of 13 amino acids. Germline loops: CDR1 MNHNS, CDR2 SASEGT. In nucleotides, the CDR3 is TGTGCCAGCAGTGAATCCGGGAGGGCAGGGCAGTTCTTC. It yields the protein CASSESGRAGQFF.

This clone turned up a few times. The CDR3 region is CASSDKMNTEAFF. The CDR3 DNA sequence: TGTGCCAGCAGCGACAAGATGAACACTGAAGCTTTCTTT. The rearrangement links TRBV9 to TRBJ1-1; D remains unclear. Germline V lookup: CDR1 SGDLS, CDR2 YYNGEE. V was cut by 3 bases and J by 0 bases, with 6 bases left in between. The CDR3 runs 13 residues.

The rearrangement joins TRBV7-6 to TRBJ2-1, with D possibly matching TRBD2 (6 bases). V lost 5 bases, J lost 3 bases, and 17 bases lay in between. The CDR3 spans 16 residues. The germline V gene has CDR1 SGHVS and CDR2 FNYEAQ. The CDR3 coding sequence is TGTGCCAGCAGCCGAGCCCCGGGAGTTAACTACAATGAGCAGTTCTTC. Protein sequence: CASSRAPGVNYNEQFF.

The chain couples TRBV11-1 to TRBJ2-3, with D possibly TRBD2 on 6 matching bases. The germline gives CDR1 SGHAT, CDR2 FQDESV (reference sequence). The CDR3 runs to 15 residues. V lost 3 bases and J 1 base, leaving 11 bases between the germline ends. This CDR3 reads CASSLEERGTDTQYF. The CDR3 region has the DNA TGTGCCAGCAGCTTGGAGGAGCGGGGCACAGATACGCAGTATTTT.

The V call is TRBV27, the J call TRBJ2-7, with 11 bases identical to TRBD1. The V and J ends lost 3 bases and 6 bases, in that order; junction bases with no gene match: 7. CDR1 is MNHEY and CDR2 is SMNVEV in the germline V gene (reference sequence). The CDR3 extends over 15 amino acids. CDR3 region: CASSFRGQGASEQYF. CDR3 in DNA: TGTGCCAGCAGTTTCCGCGGACAGGGGGCGAGCGAGCAGTACTTC.

Regarding this clone: This sample includes further DNA sequences coding for the same CDR3. The chain couples TRBV5-6 to TRBJ2-7, with a possible D match to TRBD1 (5 bases). The CDR3 sequence is 14 residues long. Deletions cut 2 bases from V and 2 bases from J, with 11 bases between. The germline V gene has CDR1 SGHDT and CDR2 YYEEEE. DNA for the CDR3: TGTGCCAGCAGCTTCCGACAGAGGCCCTACGAGCAGTACTTC. Its protein product is CASSFRQRPYEQYF.

This clone has more than one count but fewer than ten. The chain combines TRBV10-3 with TRBJ1-1, with D hard to call. The CDR3 is 13 amino acids. Trimming shortened V by 0 bases and J by 4 bases, and 6 bases separated the two germline ends. Germline CDR1 is ENHRY and CDR2 is SYGVKD. CDR3 DNA: TGTGCCATCAGTGAGTCGCCGGGCACTGAAGCTTTCTTT. Its translation is CAISESPGTEAFF.

The J gene is TRBJ2-3, the V gene TRBV7-2; D unclear. Germline loops: CDR1 SGHTA, CDR2 FQGNSA. The CDR3 runs to 14 residues. V dropped 1 base and J dropped 1 base, with 6 bases sitting between them. The CDR3 DNA is TGTGCCAGCAGCTTAGTTTCCGGCACAGATACGCAGTATTTT. Translation gives CASSLVSGTDTQYF.

The chain couples TRBV30 to TRBJ2-7; 10 nucleotides match TRBD2. The CDR3 loop spans 15 amino acids. CDR1 and CDR2 (germline): GTSNPN, SVGIG (reference sequence). J was trimmed by 0 bases and V by 2 bases; bases with no gene match: 4. CDR3 nucleotides: TGTGCCTGGAGTCGACTAGCGGGCCTCTCCTACGAGCAGTACTTC. This encodes CAWSRLAGLSYEQYF. The entire variable domain, with the rest obtained from reference TRBV30 and TRBJ2-7, is as follows: SQTIHQWPATLVQPVGSPLSLECTVEGTSNPNLYWYRQAAGRGLQLLFYSVGIGQISSEVPQNLSASRPQDRQFILSSKKLLLSDSGFYLCAWSRLAGLSYEQYFGPGTRLTVT.

This chain connects TRBV5-4 to TRBJ2-5; D gene unclear. Trimming removed 5 bases at V and 2 bases at J, with 4 bases between. Germline V gene sequence: CDR1 SGHNT, CDR2 YYREEE (reference sequence). CDR3 length equals 11 residues. CDR3 in DNA: TGTGCCAGCAGTTCACAAGAGACCCAGTACTTC. Protein sequence: CASSSQETQYF.

CDR3 residues: CASSQERLAGVNEQFF. The DNA of the CDR3 is TGTGCCAGCAGCCAAGAGAGGCTAGCGGGAGTCAATGAGCAGTTCTTC. The V gene is TRBV14, the J gene TRBJ2-1, with 10 bases fitting TRBD2. J gave up 6 bases and V 0 bases, and 5 bases lay outside the gene matches. CDR1 SGHDN and CDR2 FVKESK come from the germline V gene. The length of the CDR3 is 16 residues.

The chain employs TRBV2 and TRBJ1-1; 10 nucleotides line up with TRBD1. From germline, CDR1 is SNHLY and CDR2 FYNNEI. V lost 6 bases to trimming and J lost 1 base; unmatched junction nucleotides: 5. The CDR3 loop spans 15 amino acids. CDR3 amino acids: CASSPRQGANTEAFF. As DNA, the CDR3 is TGTGCCAGCAGCCCTAGACAGGGGGCGAACACTGAAGCTTTCTTT.

This sequence joins TRBV9 and TRBJ1-1, with D unclear. The germline V and J ends were trimmed by 3 bases and 0 bases, with 9 bases remaining between them. This CDR3 is 14 amino acids long. CDR1 and CDR2 (germline): SGDLS, YYNGEE. The CDR3, as DNA: TGTGCCAGCAGCGCCGACGGGGTGAACACTGAAGCTTTCTTT. It codes for CASSADGVNTEAFF.

The V call is TRBV27, the J call TRBJ1-6; 8 positions match TRBD1. Trimming removed 6 bases from V and 6 bases from J; junction bases left unmatched: 10. Germline V gene data show CDR1 as MNHEY and CDR2 as SMNVEV (reference sequence). The CDR3 contains 16 residues. The CDR3 loop is CASSRNRGAINSPLHF. For the CDR3, the DNA is TGTGCCAGCAGCCGAAACAGGGGGGCGATTAATTCACCCCTCCACTTT.

CDR3 sequence: CASRPDSIYYGYTF. The CDR3 DNA is TGTGCCAGCAGACCCGACAGCATCTACTATGGCTACACCTTC. The chain uses TRBV16 and TRBJ1-2, with D maybe TRBD1 (5 bases). The CDR3 has 14 residues. Germline lookup yields CDR1 KGHSY and CDR2 FQNENV. V lost 6 bases to trimming and J lost 3 bases, with 14 bases between them.

The chain couples TRBV4-2 to TRBJ1-5, with D possibly matching TRBD1 (6 bases). Germline assignment: CDR1 LGHNA and CDR2 YNFKEQ. Trimming pared 2 bases from V and 3 bases from J, leaving 11 bases between. This CDR3 contains 15 residues. The chain's CDR3 is CASSQLAGDNQPQHF. The CDR3 DNA is TGTGCCAGCAGCCAACTGGCAGGGGACAATCAGCCCCAGCATTTT.

This chain connects TRBV7-2 to TRBJ2-7; a possible D gene is TRBD1 (5 bases). Germline V gives CDR1 SGHTA, CDR2 FQGNSA. The CDR3 is made up of 14 amino acids. V was cut by 3 bases and J by 5 bases, with 14 bases left in between. The DNA for the CDR3 is TGTGCCAGCAGCTTCAGACAGAGTACCGACGAGCAGTACTTC. Translating it yields CASSFRQSTDEQYF.

This chain connects TRBV7-7 to TRBJ2-1, with 7 bases lining up with TRBD2. The CDR3 contains 13 residues. The junction had 8 bases not matched to a gene; V was cut back by 5 bases and J by 10 bases. CDR1 is SSHAT, CDR2 FNYEAQ, per germline (reference sequence). CDR3 sequence (DNA): TGTGCCAGCAGCCCAGGACTAGGAGGGGAGCAGTTCTTC. Its translation: CASSPGLGGEQFF.

The chain recombines TRBV2 with TRBJ1-4; 7 nucleotides match TRBD1. Trimming took 2 bases from V and 5 from J; bases not matched to a gene: 5. Germline loops: CDR1 SNHLY, CDR2 FYNNEI. CDR3 length: 15 amino acids. Here the CDR3 reads CASSEYGTENEKLFF. CDR3 bases: TGTGCCAGCAGTGAATACGGGACAGAAAATGAAAAACTGTTTTTT.

The V gene is TRBV11-2, the J gene TRBJ2-1, with D tentatively TRBD2 (6 bases). The V and J ends lost 1 base and 13 bases respectively, with 14 bases between them. The germline V gene has CDR1 SGHAT and CDR2 FQNNGV. This CDR3 contains 13 residues. CDR3 bases: TGTGCCAGCAGCTTAGTTTTGGAGGGAGAACAGTTCTTC. It specifies CASSLVLEGEQFF.

DNA for the CDR3: TGTGCCAGCAGCCAGGGCAGGGGCACCATATATTTT. Protein sequence: CASSQGRGTIYF. The chain carries TRBV4-2 and TRBJ1-3; perhaps TRBD1 as D (6 bases). Germline V CDR1 and CDR2: LGHNA, YNFKEQ. CDR3 length equals 12 residues. V lost 3 bases and J 9 bases, leaving 9 bases between the germline ends.